This T cell receptor beta chain was sequenced during a study of CD8+CD57+ T cells in acquired aplastic anemia. Study-level background: Sorted CD4+ plus CD8+ cells gave DNA averaging approximately 3.2 ug.

This clonotype was picked up many times. Antigen unknown. Notes on the study in general: Patient and control CD8+ Simpson's diversity was not significantly different. Comparison of patients with controls identified nearly 30 shared CD8+ CDR3 sequences.

Genomic DNA acted as the template from which TCR beta VDJ combination and CDR3 sequence profiling were carried out. TCRdb reanalysed the reads using MiXCR and keeps one entry per CDR3 protein. The sample yields approximately 190,000 distinct CDR3 sequences, around three fifths seen once. Sample: sorted CD4+, CD8+, or CD8+CD57+ T cells (not recorded which) from PBMCs. The TCR was taken from a human donor with severe aplastic anemia or a healthy control (not recorded which).

CDR3 loop: CASKDYLNTEAFF. DNA for the CDR3: TGTGCCAGCAAGGACTACTTGAACACTGAAGCTTTCTTT. The genes are TRBV2 and TRBJ1-1; D is unresolved. The CDR3 is made up of 13 amino acids. Germline lookup yields CDR1 SNHLY and CDR2 FYNNEI. V lost 7 bases to trimming and J lost 0 bases, with 9 bases between them.